This T cell receptor beta chain was obtained from a study of Ad26.COV2.S vaccination and SARS-CoV-2 variants. Findings and caveats of the study: Measures of TCR breadth and depth may have fallen short of total T cell responses. Substantial post-vaccination breadth of spike-specific CD8+ and CD4+ T cell responses was reported.

Points on this clone: The target antigen is unknown.

V lost 0 bases and J 4 bases, leaving 18 bases between the germline ends. Germline V CDR1 and CDR2: MGHDK, SYGVNS. The CDR3 covers 18 residues. TCRdb's copy holds only in-frame clones and misses some; the assay was immunoSEQ multiplex PCR. The table records roughly 380,000 clones, 92% of them present only once. Source: peripheral blood, taken after recovery from COVID-19. The chain joins TRBV25-1 to TRBJ2-2; D may match TRBD1 or TRBD2 (6 bases each). The receptor was derived from a human donor who had recovered from COVID-19. CDR3 DNA sequence: TGTGCCAGCAGTGAATATGGACGGGGGCGGATAGCCACCGGGGAGCTGTTTTTT. It encodes CASSEYGRGRIATGELFF.